This record covers a single T cell receptor beta chain. Its binding antigen is unknown. At one end, the junction sequence differs from germline, possibly due to a read error. These data belong to a study of response to subunit inactivated influenza vaccine (dated by TCRdb to the late 2010s). About the study as a whole: To follow how T cells responded to a trivalent subunit inactivated influenza vaccine, the researchers relied on deep quantitative profiling of the T cell receptor repertoire.

The germline V gene specifies MDHEN as CDR1 and SYDVKM as CDR2. Its CDR3 holds 15 amino acids, cysteine through phenylalanine. Only the CDR3 region is kept as DNA, spanning 45 bases read in frame from base 1. The study at large found these results: According to the authors, only a limited number of new T cells may be recruited by each seasonal influenza vaccination.

Library preparation was by RT-PCR. Data came from an Illumina HiSeq 2500. The public sequencing data were trimmed at Q25 with fastp and processed into clonotypes with MiXCR by TCRdb, which kept only in-frame beta chains. Merged by CDR3 protein, the rows form single entries marked with the most common genes and DNA. The sample table contains about 310,000 distinct CDR3 sequences; only one count was recorded for 20% to 25% of them. Jointly, the top ten make up about 9.4% of the sample. This receptor was identified in a man between 50 and 75 years old who received an inactivated influenza vaccine. Donor details come from another sample of the same person, matched by shared clones. Recombination joined TRBV28 with TRBJ2-5, and 8 bases in between align with TRBD2. The sequencing here drew on PBMCs from blood, taken about 20 months after vaccination. This receptor carries the CDR3 CASSLGTRILESQYF. The nucleotide sequence reads as follows: TGTGCCAGCAGTTTAGGGACTAGAATACTGGAGAGCCAGTACTTC. The CDR3, completed at both ends by the reference TRBV28 and TRBJ2-5 genes, gives the full variable domain DVKVTQSSRYLVKRTGEKVFLECVQDMDHENMFWYRQDPGLGLRLIYFSYDVKMKEKGDIPEGYSVSREKKERFSLILESASTNQTSMYLCASSLGTRILESQYFGPGTRLLVL.